The entry that follows covers one TCR beta chain sequence. Construction of the TCR beta libraries employed iRepertoire HTBI primers in conjunction with Arm-PCR of CDR3 regions. TCRdb independently ran MiXCR on the multiplex PCR reads; one entry per CDR3 protein. The table lists a few hundred thousand distinct CDR3 sequences, 15% to 20% of them singletons. Regarding time point: newly diagnosed GD, antithyroid drugs for less than 3 months. The TCR library was made from RNA that had been extracted from PBMCs in TRIzol. The entry originates in a study of regulatory T cells in long-lasting Graves disease. Trimming at V came to 7 bases and at J to 0 bases, leaving 6 bases not matched to a gene. The CDR3 contains 15 residues. CDR1 and CDR2 (germline): MNHNS, SASEGT. These records were also assigned to another study, of T cells in Graves' hyperthyroidism and ophthalmopathy.

The sequence was obtained from a man in his forties with Graves disease. The chain is built from TRBV6-1 and TRBJ1-5; 7 nucleotides agree with TRBD1. The sequencing used peripheral blood mononuclear cells (PBMCs), collected at new diagnosis, from a patient treated with antithyroid drugs. CDR3 loop: CASNRDRDSNQPQHF. As DNA, the CDR3 is TGTGCCAGCAACCGCGACAGGGATAGCAATCAGCCCCAGCATTTT.